This T cell receptor (beta chain) emerged from a study of blood T cell repertoires in COVID-19. Across the study: From the United States, Italy and Spain came samples of acute and convalescent COVID-19. Sample material is recorded as cDNA or gDNA derived from T cells, B-cell-depleted T cells, or PBMCs.

Study processing details: Amplified reference gene primers provided the basis for estimating nucleated cell counts. The data were produced by immunoSEQ multiplex PCR, yet TCRdb's version contains in-frame clones alone and is incomplete. From that table come the V and J calls and clone size; the DNA was used to work out D and trimming. The sample yields 100,000 to 150,000 clones, 74% seen once. The J segment lost 5 bases and the V segment lost 5 bases, leaving 3 bases of the junction unmatched. The CDR3 runs 14 residues. The V gene's germline CDR1 is LGHDT and CDR2 YNNKEL (reference sequence). Sequenced input: peripheral blood. The origin of this receptor is a man aged 55 to 70 with acute or convalescent COVID-19. V gene TRBV3-1 (or the pseudogene TRBV3-2) combines with J gene TRBJ2-5; 12 nucleotides match TRBD2. This CDR3 is CASSSSGREETQYF. CDR3 nucleotides: TGTGCCAGCAGCTCTAGCGGGAGGGAGGAGACCCAGTACTTC.